The T cell receptor (beta chain) described here comes from a study of tumor-infiltrating lymphocytes in primary liver carcinoma. About the research overall: Patients underwent resection of primary liver carcinoma. Staging of the tumors gave T1-T3 N0M0, with widths of roughly 4.2 to 11 cm.

Comment on this clonotype: Its antigen is unknown.

Germline trimming cut 10 bases from V and 0 bases from J; bases unmatched to any gene: 18. Per germline, CDR1 PRHDT and CDR2 FYEKMQ (reference sequence). This CDR3 spans 19 amino acids. A primer matching the constant region was used to make TCR beta cDNA from 450 to 550 ng of total RNA. A slightly modified ARM-PCR protocol with three nested multiplex PCR rounds produced these TCR beta libraries. PCR rounds one and two used TRBV1-TRBV30 forward primers with a C-beta reverse primer for 9 to 10 cycles each. A single record per CDR3 protein comes from TCRdb applying MiXCR to the multiplex PCR reads. The sample includes 250,000 to 400,000 distinct CDR3 sequences, 65% of them seen just once. General study findings and limits: The top-250-clone fraction was significantly higher in tumors than in blood (p = 0.039).

Unsorted whole blood supplied the RNA, and germline DNA was extracted too. Around 4.1 milliliters of peripheral blood were collected before surgery. The receptor's source is a man aged 40-49 years with primary liver carcinoma and hepatitis B virus infection. The rearrangement uses TRBV13 and TRBJ2-6, with TRBD2 identical over 7 bases. The sequencing input was peripheral blood. CDR3 nucleotides: TGTGCCAACAATAAAGGAGTAGCGGGCCAAATCTCTGGGGCCAACGTCCTGACTTTC. Its translation: CANNKGVAGQISGANVLTF. Using reference TRBV13 and TRBJ2-6 for the parts outside the CDR3, the full variable domain is AAGVIQSPRHLIKEKRETATLKCYPIPRHDTVYWYQQGPGQDPQFLISFYEKMQSDKGSIPDRFSAQQFSDYHSELNMSSLELGDSALYFCANNKGVAGQISGANVLTFGAGSRLTVL.